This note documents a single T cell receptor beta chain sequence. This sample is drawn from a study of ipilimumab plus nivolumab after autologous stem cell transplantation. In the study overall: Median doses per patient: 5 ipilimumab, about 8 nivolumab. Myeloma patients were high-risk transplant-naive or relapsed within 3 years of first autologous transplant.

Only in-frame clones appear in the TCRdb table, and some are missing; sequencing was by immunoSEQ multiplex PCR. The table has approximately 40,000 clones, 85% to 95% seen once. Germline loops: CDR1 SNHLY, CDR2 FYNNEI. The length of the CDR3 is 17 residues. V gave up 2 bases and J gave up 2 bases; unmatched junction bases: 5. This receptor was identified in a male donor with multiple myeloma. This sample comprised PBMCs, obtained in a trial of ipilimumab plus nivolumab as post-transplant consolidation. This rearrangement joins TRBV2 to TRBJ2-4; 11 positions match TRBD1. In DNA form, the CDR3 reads TGTGCCAGCAGTGAAAGGGGACAGGGGGTGACCAAAAACATTCAGTACTTC. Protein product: CASSERGQGVTKNIQYF. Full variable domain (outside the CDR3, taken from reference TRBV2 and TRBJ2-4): EPEVTQTPSHQVTQMGQEVILRCVPISNHLYFYWYRQILGQKVEFLVSFYNNEISEKSEIFDDQFSVERPDGSNFTLKIRSTKLEDSAMYFCASSERGQGVTKNIQYFGAGTRLSVL.